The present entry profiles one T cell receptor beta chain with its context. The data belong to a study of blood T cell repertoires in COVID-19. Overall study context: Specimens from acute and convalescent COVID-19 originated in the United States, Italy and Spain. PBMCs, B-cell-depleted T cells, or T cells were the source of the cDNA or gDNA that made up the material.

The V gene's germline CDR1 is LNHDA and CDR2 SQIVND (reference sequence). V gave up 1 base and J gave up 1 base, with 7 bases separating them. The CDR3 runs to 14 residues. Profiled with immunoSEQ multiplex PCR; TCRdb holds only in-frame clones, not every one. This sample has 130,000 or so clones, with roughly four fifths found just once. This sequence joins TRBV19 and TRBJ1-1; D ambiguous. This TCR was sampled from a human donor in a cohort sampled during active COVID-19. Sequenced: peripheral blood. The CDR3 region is CASSIGHGNTEAFF. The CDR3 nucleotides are TGTGCCAGTAGTATAGGACACGGGAACACTGAAGCTTTCTTT.